This T cell receptor beta chain was sequenced in a study of blood T cell repertoires in COVID-19. Participants reported their clinical history, and cohort assignment relied on those reports. Clones were read by immunoSEQ multiplex PCR, and TCRdb kept only the in-frame ones, dropping some. The repertoire holds a few hundred thousand clones, with approximately 84% as singletons. The specimen was PBMCs or T cells enriched from blood (not recorded which). This TCR was sampled from a woman younger than 45 who had recovered from COVID-19.

The CDR3 coding sequence is TGTGCCAGCCTAGGCTACAGGCAAGGAAACACCATATATTTT. Its protein product is CASLGYRQGNTIYF. This sequence joins TRBV28 and TRBJ1-3; the D gene is possibly TRBD1 (5 bases). Between the trimmed V and J ends, which lost 8 bases and 4 bases, there was a span of 15 bases. This CDR3 is 14 amino acids long. Germline CDR1 and CDR2: MDHEN and SYDVKM.